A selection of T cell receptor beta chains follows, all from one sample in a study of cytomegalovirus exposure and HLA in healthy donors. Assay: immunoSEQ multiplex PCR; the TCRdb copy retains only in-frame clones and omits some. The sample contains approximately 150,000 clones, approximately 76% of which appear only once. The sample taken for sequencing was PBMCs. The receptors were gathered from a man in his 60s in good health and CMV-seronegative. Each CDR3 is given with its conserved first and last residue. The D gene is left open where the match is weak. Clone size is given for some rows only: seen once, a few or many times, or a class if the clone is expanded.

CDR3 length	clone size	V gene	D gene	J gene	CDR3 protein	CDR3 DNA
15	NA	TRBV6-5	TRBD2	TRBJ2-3	CASRPPTSSLDTQYF	TGTGCCAGCAGACCACCGACTAGCAGCTTAGATACGCAGTATTTT
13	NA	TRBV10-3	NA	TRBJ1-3	CAISDRNGNTIYF	TGTGCCATCAGTGACAGGAATGGAAACACCATATATTTT
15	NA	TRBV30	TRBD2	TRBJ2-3	CAWSVGGGAPDTQYF	TGTGCCTGGAGTGTAGGCGGGGGGGCCCCCGATACGCAGTATTTT
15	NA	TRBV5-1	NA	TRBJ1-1	CASSLALGMNTEAFF	TGCGCCAGCAGCTTGGCTTTGGGCATGAACACTGAAGCTTTCTTT
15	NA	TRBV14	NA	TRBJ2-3	CASSQDVQGGDTQYF	TGTGCCAGCAGCCAAGATGTCCAGGGGGGAGATACGCAGTATTTT
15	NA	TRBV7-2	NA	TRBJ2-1	CASSPMGGRYNEQFF	TGTGCCAGCAGCCCCATGGGGGGGCGGTACAATGAGCAGTTCTTC
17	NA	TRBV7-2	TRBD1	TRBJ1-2	CASSGGTGSVANYGYTF	TGTGCCAGCAGCGGGGGGACAGGGAGTGTCGCTAACTATGGCTACACCTTC
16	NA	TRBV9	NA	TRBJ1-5	CASSPGVGFSNQPQHF	TGTGCCAGCAGCCCAGGGGTTGGTTTTAGCAATCAGCCCCAGCATTTT
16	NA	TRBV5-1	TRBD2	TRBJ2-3	CASSLGGLGGTDTQYF	TGCGCCAGCAGCCTCGGGGGGTTAGGCGGTACAGATACGCAGTATTTT
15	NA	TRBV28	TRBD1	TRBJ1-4	CASSASTGGNEKLFF	TGTGCCAGCAGTGCAAGCACAGGGGGTAATGAAAAACTGTTTTTT
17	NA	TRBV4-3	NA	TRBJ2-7	CASSQSIAASLSYEQYF	TGCGCCAGCAGCCAATCAATAGCGGCCAGCCTCTCCTACGAGCAGTACTTC
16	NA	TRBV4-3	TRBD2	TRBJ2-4	CASSQDIGTSKNIQYF	TGCGCCAGCAGCCAAGATATCGGGACTAGCAAAAACATTCAGTACTTC
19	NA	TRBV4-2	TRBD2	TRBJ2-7	CASSLDTSGDTKPAYEQYF	TGTGCCAGCAGCCTAGACACTAGCGGGGACACTAAACCTGCCTACGAGCAGTACTTC
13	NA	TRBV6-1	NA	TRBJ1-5	CASMAGFNQPQHF	TGTGCCAGCATGGCGGGGTTCAATCAGCCCCAGCATTTT
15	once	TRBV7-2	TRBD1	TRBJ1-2	CASSPRDRADYGYTF	TGTGCCAGCAGCCCTCGGGACAGGGCGGACTATGGCTACACCTTC
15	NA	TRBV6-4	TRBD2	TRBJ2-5	CASSQEAGGQETQYF	TGTGCCAGCAGTCAAGAAGCGGGGGGGCAAGAGACCCAGTACTTC
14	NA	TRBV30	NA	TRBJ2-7	CAWSRPGHKPEQYF	TGTGCCTGGAGTCGTCCGGGACACAAGCCCGAGCAGTACTTC
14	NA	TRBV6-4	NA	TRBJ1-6	CASRQDWARGPLHF	TGTGCCAGCAGGCAGGACTGGGCCCGAGGCCCCCTCCACTTT
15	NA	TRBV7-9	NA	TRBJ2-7	CASSDRQFPKDEQYF	TGTGCCAGCAGCGATAGACAGTTCCCTAAGGACGAGCAGTACTTC
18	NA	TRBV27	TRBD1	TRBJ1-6	CASSQDRQGSSYNSPLHF	TGTGCCAGCAGTCAGGACAGGCAGGGGAGCTCCTATAATTCACCCCTCCACTTT
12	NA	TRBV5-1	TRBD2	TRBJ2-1	CASSWTSHEQFF	TGCGCCAGCAGCTGGACTAGCCATGAGCAGTTCTTC
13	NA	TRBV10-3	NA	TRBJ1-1	CAISKQGSTEAFF	TGTGCCATCAGTAAACAGGGATCCACTGAAGCTTTCTTT
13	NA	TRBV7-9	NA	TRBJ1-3	CASSLGRGNTIYF	TGTGCCAGCAGCTTGGGCAGAGGGAACACCATATATTTT
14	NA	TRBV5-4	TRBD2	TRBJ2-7	CASSPSGTSYEQYF	TGTGCCAGCAGCCCGAGCGGGACCTCCTACGAGCAGTACTTC
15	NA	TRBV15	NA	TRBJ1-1	CATSRDIAQGTEAFF	TGTGCCACCAGCAGAGATATTGCACAGGGCACTGAAGCTTTCTTT
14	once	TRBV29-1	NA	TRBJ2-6	CSVAVLSGANVLTF	TGCAGCGTTGCGGTTCTCTCTGGGGCCAACGTCCTGACTTTC
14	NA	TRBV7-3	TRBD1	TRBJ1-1	CASSLTGPNTEAFF	TGTGCCAGCAGCTTGACAGGGCCCAACACTGAAGCTTTCTTT
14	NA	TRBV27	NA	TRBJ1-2	CASSKYGNNYGYTF	TGTGCCAGCAGTAAATACGGGAACAACTATGGCTACACCTTC
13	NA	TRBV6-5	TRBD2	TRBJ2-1	CASTGGAYNEQFF	TGTGCCAGCACTGGGGGGGCCTACAATGAGCAGTTCTTC
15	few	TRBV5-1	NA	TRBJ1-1	CASSPTPGLNTEAFF	TGCGCCAGCAGCCCCACTCCAGGGTTGAACACTGAAGCTTTCTTT
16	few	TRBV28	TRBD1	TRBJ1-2	CASSPGGSGANYGYTF	TGTGCCAGCAGTCCAGGGGGCAGTGGAGCTAACTATGGCTACACCTTC
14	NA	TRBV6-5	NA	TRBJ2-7	CASSYSVTGYEQYF	TGTGCCAGCAGTTACAGCGTCACAGGGTACGAGCAGTACTTC